This T cell receptor beta chain was sequenced during a study of cytomegalovirus exposure and HLA in healthy donors. Study outcomes and limitations: Later analysis showed TCR association rates varying by HLA locus, highest for DRB1 and lowest for HLA-C. In a later analysis, TCR beta V- and J-gene trimming was associated with a missense DCLRE1C variant. Among TCR beta chains of equal frequency, HLA-associated ones were more clonally expanded in a later analysis.

The germline CDR1 and CDR2 sequences are MNHNY and SVGAGI (reference sequence). The CDR3 runs 12 residues. As to this clone: Its antigen is currently unknown. One junction end does not reproduce the germline sequence, and a read error may be involved.

The PCR contained 60 Vbeta and 13 Jbeta primers. Using immunoSEQ multiplex PCR, the repertoire was profiled, and TCRdb retains in-frame clones only, with some absent. The sample consists of more than 150,000 clones, 78% of them appearing once. The chain couples TRBV6-6 to TRBJ1-1; no clear D gene. The material sequenced was PBMCs. The TCR comes from a woman aged 40-49 years in good health and CMV-seropositive. For the CDR3, the DNA is TGCGCGACTGGTTCAATGAACACTGAAGCTTTCTTT. This encodes CATGSMNTEAFF.